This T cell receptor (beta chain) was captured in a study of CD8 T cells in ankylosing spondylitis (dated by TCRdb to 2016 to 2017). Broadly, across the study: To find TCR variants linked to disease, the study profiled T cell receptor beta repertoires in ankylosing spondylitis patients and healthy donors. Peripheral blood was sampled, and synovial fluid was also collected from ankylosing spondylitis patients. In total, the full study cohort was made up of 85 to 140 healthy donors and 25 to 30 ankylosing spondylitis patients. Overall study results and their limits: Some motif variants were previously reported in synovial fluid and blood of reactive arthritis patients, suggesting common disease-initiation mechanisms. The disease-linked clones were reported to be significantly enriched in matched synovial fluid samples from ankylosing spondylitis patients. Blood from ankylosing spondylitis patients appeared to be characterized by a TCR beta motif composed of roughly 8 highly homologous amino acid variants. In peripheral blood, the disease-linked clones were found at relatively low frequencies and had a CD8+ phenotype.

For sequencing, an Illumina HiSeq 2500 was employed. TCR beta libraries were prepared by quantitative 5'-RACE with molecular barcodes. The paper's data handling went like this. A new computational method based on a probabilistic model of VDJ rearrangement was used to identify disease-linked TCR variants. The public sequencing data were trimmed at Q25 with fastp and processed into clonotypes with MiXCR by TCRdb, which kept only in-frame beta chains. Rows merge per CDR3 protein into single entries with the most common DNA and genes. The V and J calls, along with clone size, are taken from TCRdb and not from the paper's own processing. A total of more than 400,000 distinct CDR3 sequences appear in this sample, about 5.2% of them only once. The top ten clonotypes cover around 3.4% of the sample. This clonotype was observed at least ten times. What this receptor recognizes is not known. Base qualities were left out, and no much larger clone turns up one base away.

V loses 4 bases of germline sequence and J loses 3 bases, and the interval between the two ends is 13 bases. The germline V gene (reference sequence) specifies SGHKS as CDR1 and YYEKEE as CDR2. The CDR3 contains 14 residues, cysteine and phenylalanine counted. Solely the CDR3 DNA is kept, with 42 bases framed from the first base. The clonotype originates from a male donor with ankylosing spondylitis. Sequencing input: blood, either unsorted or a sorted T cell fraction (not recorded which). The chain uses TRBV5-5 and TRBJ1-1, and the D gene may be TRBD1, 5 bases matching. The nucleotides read TGTGCCAGCAGCGTACAGGTGGTGGACACTGAAGCTTTCTTT. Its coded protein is CASSVQVVDTEAFF.